This entry describes one T cell receptor beta chain. The antigen remains undetermined. Germline V lookup: CDR1 ENHRY, CDR2 SYGVKD. V lost 6 bases, J lost 0 bases, and 12 bases lay in between. The CDR3 consists of 14 residues. This sample is part of a study of siplizumab effects on memory and regulatory T cells. Study results and limitations: Mappable alloreactive CD4+ clones were on average 68.8% Treg-derived with siplizumab, approximately 30% in controls.

Libraries were prepared by immunoSEQ multiplex PCR; TCRdb keeps only in-frame clonotypes and omits some of them. In the table there are approximately 92,000 clones, roughly 94% of which are singletons. This TCR came from a human donor in good health. The V and J genes are TRBV10-3 and TRBJ2-7, with D possibly TRBD2 on 6 matching bases. What was sequenced was non-Treg CD4+ T cells sorted from blood. The CDR3 DNA reads as TGTGCCATCAGGGCGGGCGGGAACTCCTACGAGCAGTACTTC. Translated: CAIRAGGNSYEQYF.